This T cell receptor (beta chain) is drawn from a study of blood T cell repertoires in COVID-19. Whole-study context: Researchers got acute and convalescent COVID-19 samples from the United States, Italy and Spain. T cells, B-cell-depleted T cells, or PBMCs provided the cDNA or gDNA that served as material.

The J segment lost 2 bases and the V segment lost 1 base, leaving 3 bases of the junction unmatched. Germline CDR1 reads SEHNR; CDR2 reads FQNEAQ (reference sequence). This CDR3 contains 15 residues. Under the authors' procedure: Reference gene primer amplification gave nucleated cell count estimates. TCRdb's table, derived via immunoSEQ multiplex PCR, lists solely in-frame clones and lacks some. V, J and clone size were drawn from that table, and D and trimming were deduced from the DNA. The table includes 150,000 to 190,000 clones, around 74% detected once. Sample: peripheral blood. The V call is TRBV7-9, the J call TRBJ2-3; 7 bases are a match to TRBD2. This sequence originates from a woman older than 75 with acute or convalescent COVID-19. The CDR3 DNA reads TGTGCCAGCAGCTTAGGGGACTACCACACAGATACGCAGTATTTT. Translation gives CASSLGDYHTDTQYF.